A selection of T cell receptor beta chains follows, all from one sample in a study of T cells expressing NK-cell markers. After re-calling the 5' RACE reads, TCRdb lists one entry per CDR3 protein, DNA absent. Its clone listing holds about 460,000 distinct CDR3 sequences. The specimen was blood T cells: a sorted CD56 or NKG2C T cell subset, CD4+ or CD8+ T cells, or bulk PBMC T cells (not recorded which). These receptors came from a woman between 45 and 60 years old in good health. Each CDR3 is given with its conserved first and last residue.

TRBJ2-1 TRBV3-1 CASRPKYSGEQSYNEQFF
TRBJ2-2 TRBV5-1 CASSLEVINTGELFF
TRBJ2-1 TRBV12-3/TRBV12-4 CASSFNPGTDEQFF
TRBJ2-1 TRBV12-3/TRBV12-4 CASSLGVGLIGEQFF
TRBJ2-5 TRBV7-9 CASSPGQGREWMWETQYF
TRBJ1-5 TRBV2 CASKPPGQRNQPQHF
TRBJ2-1 TRBV7-6 CASSFWTSGNEQFF
TRBJ2-1 TRBV7-2 CASSIQGYNEQFF
TRBJ2-5 TRBV10-3 CATNQPLGETQYF
TRBJ2-2 TRBV14 CASSQVGLGSFTGELFF
TRBJ2-4 TRBV7-8 CASSLTRVAVAKNIQYF
TRBJ2-1 TRBV10-3 CAISAPRVGRNEQFF
TRBJ2-1 TRBV29-1 CSVVLAGVPSLNEQFF
TRBJ1-1 TRBV5-1 CASSTEGGRGAFF
TRBJ2-1 TRBV5-6 CASSPVSGLDNEQFF
TRBJ1-2 TRBV4-1 CASSQDPTANYGYTF
TRBJ2-5 TRBV9 CASSQEELAGVGTQYF
TRBJ1-1 TRBV5-1 CASSLALRRNTEAFF
TRBJ2-2 TRBV11-2 CASNLAGNTGELFF
TRBJ1-2 TRBV29-1 CSVGDRTGSGYTF
TRBJ2-3 TRBV5-1 CASSLEQSLGTDTQYF